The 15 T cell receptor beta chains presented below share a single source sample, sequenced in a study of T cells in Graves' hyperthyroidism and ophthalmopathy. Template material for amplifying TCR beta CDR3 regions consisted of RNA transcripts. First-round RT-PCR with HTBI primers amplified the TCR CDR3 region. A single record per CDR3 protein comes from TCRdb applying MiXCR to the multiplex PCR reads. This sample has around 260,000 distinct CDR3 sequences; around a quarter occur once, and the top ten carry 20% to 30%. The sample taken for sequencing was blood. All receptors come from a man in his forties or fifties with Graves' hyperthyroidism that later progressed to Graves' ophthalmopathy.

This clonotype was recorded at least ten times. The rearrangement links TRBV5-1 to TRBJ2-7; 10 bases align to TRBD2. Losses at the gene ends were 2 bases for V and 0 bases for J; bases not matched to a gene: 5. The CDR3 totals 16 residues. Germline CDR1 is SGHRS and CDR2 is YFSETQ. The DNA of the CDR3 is TGCGCCAGCAGCTTATCCCGGACTAGCGGCTCCTACGAGCAGTACTTC. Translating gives CASSLSRTSGSYEQYF.

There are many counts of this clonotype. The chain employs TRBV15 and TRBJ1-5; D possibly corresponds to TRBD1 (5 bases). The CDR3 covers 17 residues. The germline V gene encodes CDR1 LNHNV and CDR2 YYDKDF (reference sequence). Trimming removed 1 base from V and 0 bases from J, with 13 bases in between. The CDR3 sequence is CATSRVGRANSNQPQHF. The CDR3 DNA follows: TGTGCCACCAGCAGAGTTGGCAGGGCAAATAGCAATCAGCCCCAGCATTTT.

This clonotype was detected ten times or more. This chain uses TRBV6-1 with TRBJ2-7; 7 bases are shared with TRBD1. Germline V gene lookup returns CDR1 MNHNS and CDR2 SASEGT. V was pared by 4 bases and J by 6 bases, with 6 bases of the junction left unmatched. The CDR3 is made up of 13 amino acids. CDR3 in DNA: TGTGCCAGCAGTGTCAGGGGGTGGGCCGAGCAGTACTTC. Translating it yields CASSVRGWAEQYF.

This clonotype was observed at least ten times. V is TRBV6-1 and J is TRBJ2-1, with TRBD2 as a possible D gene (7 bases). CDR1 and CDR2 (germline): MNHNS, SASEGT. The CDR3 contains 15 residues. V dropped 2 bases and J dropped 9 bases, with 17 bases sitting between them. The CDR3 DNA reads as TGTGCCAGCAGTGAAACAGGGCTAGCGGTCGGTGAGCAGTTCTTC. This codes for CASSETGLAVGEQFF.

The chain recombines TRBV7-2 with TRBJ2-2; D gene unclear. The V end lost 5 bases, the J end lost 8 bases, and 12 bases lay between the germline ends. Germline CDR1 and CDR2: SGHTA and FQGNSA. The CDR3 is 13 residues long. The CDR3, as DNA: TGTGCCAGCAGCCTAACTTTAGGGGGGGAGCTGTTTTTT. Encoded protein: CASSLTLGGELFF. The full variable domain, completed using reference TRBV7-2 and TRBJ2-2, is GAGVSQSPSNKVTEKGKDVELRCDPISGHTALYWYRQSLGQGLEFLIYFQGNSAPDKSGLPSDRFSAERTGGSVSTLTIQRTQQEDSAVYLCASSLTLGGELFFGEGSRLTVL.

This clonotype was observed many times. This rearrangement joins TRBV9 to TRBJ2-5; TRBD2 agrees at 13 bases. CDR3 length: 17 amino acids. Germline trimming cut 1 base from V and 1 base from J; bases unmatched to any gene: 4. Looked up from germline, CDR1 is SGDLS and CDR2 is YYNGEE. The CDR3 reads CASSVKGLAGIQETQYF. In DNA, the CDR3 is TGTGCCAGCAGCGTAAAGGGACTAGCGGGGATCCAAGAGACCCAGTACTTC.

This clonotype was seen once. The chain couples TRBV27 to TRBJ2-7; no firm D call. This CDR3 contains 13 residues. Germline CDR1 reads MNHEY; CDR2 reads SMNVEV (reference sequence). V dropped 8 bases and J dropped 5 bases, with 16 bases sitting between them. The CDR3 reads CASGDHGKHEQYF. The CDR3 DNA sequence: TGTGCCAGCGGGGATCATGGGAAACACGAGCAGTACTTC.

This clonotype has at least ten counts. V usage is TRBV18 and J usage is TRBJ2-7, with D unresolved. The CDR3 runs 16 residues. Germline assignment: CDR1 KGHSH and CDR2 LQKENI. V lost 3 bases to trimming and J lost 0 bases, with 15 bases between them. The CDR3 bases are TGTGCCAGCTCACCGGTTTATAGCAGAAGCTCCTACGAGCAGTACTTC. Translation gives CASSPVYSRSSYEQYF.

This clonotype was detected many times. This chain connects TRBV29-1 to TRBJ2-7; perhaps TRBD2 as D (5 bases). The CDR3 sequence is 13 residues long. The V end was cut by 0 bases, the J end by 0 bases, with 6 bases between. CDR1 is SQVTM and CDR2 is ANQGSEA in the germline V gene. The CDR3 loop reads CSVEEGSSYEQYF. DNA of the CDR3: TGCAGCGTTGAAGAAGGGAGCTCCTACGAGCAGTACTTC.

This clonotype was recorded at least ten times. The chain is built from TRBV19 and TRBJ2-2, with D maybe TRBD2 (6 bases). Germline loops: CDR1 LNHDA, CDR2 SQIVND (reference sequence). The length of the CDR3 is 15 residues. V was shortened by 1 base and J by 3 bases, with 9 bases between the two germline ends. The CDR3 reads CASSIVGGYTGELFF. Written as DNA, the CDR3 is TGTGCCAGTAGTATAGTAGGAGGGTACACCGGGGAGCTGTTTTTT.

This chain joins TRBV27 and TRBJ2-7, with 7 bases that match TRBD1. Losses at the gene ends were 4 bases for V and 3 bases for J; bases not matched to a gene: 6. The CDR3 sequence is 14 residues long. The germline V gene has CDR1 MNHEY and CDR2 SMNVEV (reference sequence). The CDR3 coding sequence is TGTGCCAGCAGTTCCTGGGACAGCGGCTACGAGCAGTACTTC. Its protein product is CASSSWDSGYEQYF.

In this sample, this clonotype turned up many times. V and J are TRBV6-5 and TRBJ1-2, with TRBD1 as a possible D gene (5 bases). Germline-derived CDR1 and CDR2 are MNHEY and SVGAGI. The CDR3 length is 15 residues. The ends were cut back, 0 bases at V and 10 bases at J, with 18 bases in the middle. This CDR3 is CASSYSHGATAIYTF. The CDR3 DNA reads TGTGCCAGCAGTTACTCCCACGGGGCGACAGCAATCTACACCTTC.

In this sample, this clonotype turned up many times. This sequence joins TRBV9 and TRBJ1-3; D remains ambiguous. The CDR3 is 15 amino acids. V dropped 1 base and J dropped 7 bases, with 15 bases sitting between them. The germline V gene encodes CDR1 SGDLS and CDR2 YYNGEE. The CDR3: CASSVYPEEGNTIYF. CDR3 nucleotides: TGTGCCAGCAGCGTATACCCCGAGGAGGGTAACACCATATATTTT.

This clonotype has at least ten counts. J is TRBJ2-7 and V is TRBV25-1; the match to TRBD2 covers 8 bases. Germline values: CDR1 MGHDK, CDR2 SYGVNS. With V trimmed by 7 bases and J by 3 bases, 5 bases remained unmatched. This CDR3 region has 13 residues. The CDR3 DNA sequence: TGTGCCAGCACGCGTAGCGGGATCTACGAGCAGTACTTC. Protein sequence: CASTRSGIYEQYF.

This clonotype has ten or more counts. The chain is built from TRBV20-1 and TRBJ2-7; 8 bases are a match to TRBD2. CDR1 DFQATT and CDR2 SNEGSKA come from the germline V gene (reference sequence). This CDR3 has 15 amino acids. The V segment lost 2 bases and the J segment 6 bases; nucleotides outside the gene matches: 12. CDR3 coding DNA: TGCAGTGCTAGACCTACTAGCGGAGACCTATTCGAGCAGTACTTC. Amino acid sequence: CSARPTSGDLFEQYF.